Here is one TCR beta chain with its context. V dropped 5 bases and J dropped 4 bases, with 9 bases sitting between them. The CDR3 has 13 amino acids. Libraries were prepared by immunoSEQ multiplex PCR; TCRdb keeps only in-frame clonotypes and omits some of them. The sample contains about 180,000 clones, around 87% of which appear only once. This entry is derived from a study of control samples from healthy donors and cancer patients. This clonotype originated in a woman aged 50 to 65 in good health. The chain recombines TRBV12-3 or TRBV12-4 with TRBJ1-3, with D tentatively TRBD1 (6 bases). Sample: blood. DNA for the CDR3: TGTGCCAGCAGTGTGCAGGGGGGAAACACCATATATTTT. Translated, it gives CASSVQGGNTIYF.